This record concerns one T cell receptor beta chain sequence. CDR1 and CDR2 (germline): LGHDT, YNNKEL (reference sequence). There are 19 residues in the CDR3. V trimming: 3 bases; J trimming: 3 bases; junction bases outside the gene matches: 12. The source of the sample is a study of blood T cell repertoires in COVID-19. Across the whole study: Donors in the United States, Italy and Spain gave samples during acute or convalescent COVID-19. T cells, B-cell-depleted T cells, or PBMCs supplied cDNA or gDNA.

Profiled with immunoSEQ multiplex PCR; TCRdb holds only in-frame clones, not every one. The sample includes approximately 200,000 clones, roughly 81% of them seen just once. The chain links TRBV3-1 (or the pseudogene TRBV3-2) to TRBJ2-1, with 12 bases identical to TRBD2. This receptor was taken from a woman at least 80 years old with COVID-19, enrolled during active disease. Material for sequencing was peripheral blood. The CDR3 bases are TGTGCCAGCAGCCATTGGGCTAGCGGGGGGGCAATGGGCTACAATGAGCAGTTCTTC. Protein: CASSHWASGGAMGYNEQFF.